The clone carrying this TCR beta chain has more than one count but fewer than ten. The data derive from a study of T-cell memory formation after mild COVID-19. About the research overall: Across donors, TCR clusters were largely donor specific.

TCRdb used MiXCR to reprocess the 5' RACE reads, holding one entry per CDR3 protein. The data show about 350,000 distinct CDR3 sequences, roughly an eighth seen once. Germline CDR1 SGHTA, CDR2 FQGNSA. The CDR3 covers 15 residues. Trimming cost V 1 base and J 6 bases; bases outside gene matches: 7. V is TRBV7-2 and J is TRBJ2-3, with 7 bases identical to TRBD1. The sequence was collected from a man aged 18 to 29 who had mild COVID-19 (a few samples of this study predate the infection). Cell type and time point are not known. The material sequenced was PBMCs or a T cell subset sorted from them (not recorded which). CDR3 amino acids: CASSLVGQVADTQYF. The CDR3 DNA is TGTGCCAGCAGCTTAGTCGGACAGGTGGCCGATACGCAGTATTTT.